This T cell receptor (beta chain) was found in a study of blood T cell repertoires in COVID-19. For the study at large: The United States, Italy and Spain provided the acute and convalescent COVID-19 samples. In each case, the material was cDNA or gDNA derived from T cells, B-cell-depleted T cells, or PBMCs.

Original processing methods: Estimation of nucleated cell counts relied on the amplification of reference gene primers. Libraries were prepared by immunoSEQ multiplex PCR; TCRdb keeps only in-frame clonotypes and omits some of them. V and J calls and clone size are those listed in that table; D and trimming were worked out from the DNA. The sample has 110,000 or so clones; roughly four fifths are singletons. CDR3 length: 15 residues. V lost 2 bases to trimming and J lost 6 bases; unmatched junction nucleotides: 5. Per the germline V gene, CDR1 is MNHNS and CDR2 is SASEGT. This TCR was recovered from a human donor in a cohort sampled during active COVID-19. This rearrangement joins TRBV6-1 to TRBJ1-2; 11 nucleotides match TRBD1. Material for sequencing was peripheral blood. The CDR3 loop is CASSERTGGWDGYTF. CDR3 bases: TGTGCCAGCAGTGAAAGGACAGGGGGCTGGGATGGCTACACCTTC.